Listed below are T cell receptor beta chains from one sample, sequenced in a study of blood T cell repertoires in COVID-19. The protocol was immunoSEQ multiplex PCR, while the TCRdb copy is restricted to in-frame clones and leaves out a portion. The profile shows 60,000 or so clones, about 90% of them singletons. Sample: peripheral blood. The receptors were sampled from a man in his fifties or sixties with active or convalescent COVID-19. CDR3s include the opening cysteine and the closing phenylalanine or tryptophan. The D gene is left open where the match is weak. Clone size appears in some rows only: once, few, many, or a class for an expanded clone.

>TRBJ2-1|-|TRBD2|TRBV7-7
TGTGCCAGCAGCTCGGGACTAGCGCCTTTGGATGAGCAGTTCTTC
CASSSGLAPLDEQFF
>TRBJ2-3|-|-|TRBV19
TGTGCCAGCACAGGGAAACCCGGGGGGAACACAGATACGCAGTATTTT
CASTGKPGGNTDTQYF
>TRBJ2-7|once|TRBD2|TRBV7-8
TGTGCCAGCAGCCTCCGGGCCCACACTAGCGGGGAATCCTACGAGCAGTACTTC
CASSLRAHTSGESYEQYF
>TRBJ2-3|-|-|TRBV5-1
TGCGCCAGCAGCTCACTAGGCACAGATACGCAGTATTTT
CASSSLGTDTQYF
>TRBJ2-7|-|-|TRBV11-2
TGTGCCAGCAGTCCTATATACGAGCAGTACTTC
CASSPIYEQYF
>TRBJ2-7|-|TRBD2|TRBV4-2
TGTGCCAGCAGCCGAACTAGCGGGCCTTCCTACGAGCAGTACTTC
CASSRTSGPSYEQYF
>TRBJ2-1|-|-|TRBV11-2
TGTGCCAGCAGCGCCACTACGACTGGTGAGCAGTTCTTC
CASSATTTGEQFF
>TRBJ2-2|-|TRBD1|TRBV15
TGTGCCACCAGCAGAGCAGACAGGGGATCTCGCACCGGGGAGCTGTTTTTT
CATSRADRGSRTGELFF
>TRBJ2-3|few|TRBD1|TRBV5-6
TGTGCCAGCAACGAGAGGGCCCGACAGGGGCGCACAGATACGCAGTATTTT
CASNERARQGRTDTQYF
>TRBJ1-2|-|TRBD1|TRBV4-2
TGTGCCAGCCGTGGGACAGCGGGAGACTATGGCTACACCTTC
CASRGTAGDYGYTF
>TRBJ1-5|-|-|TRBV28
TGTGCCAGCAGGGTCAGACATAGCAATCAGCCCCAGCATTTT
CASRVRHSNQPQHF
>TRBJ2-1|-|-|TRBV18
TGTGCCAGCTCTTACGCAGGTTTTTCCTACAATGAGCAGTTCTTC
CASSYAGFSYNEQFF
>TRBJ2-3|-|TRBD2|TRBV29-1
TGCAGCGTTGATGGACTAGCGGGGGAAACAGATACGCAGTATTTT
CSVDGLAGETDTQYF
>TRBJ1-1|many|-|TRBV11-2
TGTGCCAGCAGCCGTAACAGGGACACTGAAGCTTTCTTT
CASSRNRDTEAFF
>TRBJ2-4|-|-|TRBV28
TGTGCCAGCAGCCGCCGAACATCAACAGGGATCAAAAACATTCAGTACTTC
CASSRRTSTGIKNIQYF
>TRBJ1-3|-|-|TRBV2
TGTGCCAGCAGTGAACCAACAGGGTCTGGAAACACCATATATTTT
CASSEPTGSGNTIYF
>TRBJ1-5|-|-|TRBV6-5
TGTGCCAGCAGTCCACAGTATAGCAATCAGCCCCAGCATTTT
CASSPQYSNQPQHF
>TRBJ1-3|-|-|TRBV5-4
TGTGCCAGCAGCTTGTGGCAGGGGACCCCCTCTGGAAACACCATATATTTT
CASSLWQGTPSGNTIYF
>TRBJ2-3|once|-|TRBV18
TGTGCCAGCTCACCAGGGGGGGATACGCAGTATTTT
CASSPGGDTQYF
>TRBJ1-2|-|TRBD1|TRBV7-6
TGTGCCAGCAGCTCAGGACAGGGCTATGGCTACACCTTC
CASSSGQGYGYTF
>TRBJ1-2|-|-|TRBV5-8
TGTGCCAGCAGCTTAAGGCAGGGGCTAATCGGCTACACCTTC
CASSLRQGLIGYTF
>TRBJ2-7|-|-|TRBV3-1/TRBV3-2
TGTGCCAGCAGCTCGGGTGCCTACGAGCAGTACTTC
CASSSGAYEQYF
>TRBJ2-2|-|TRBD2|TRBV7-9
TGTGCCAGCACGAGCGCGGGGACTAGCGGGACGGCCGGGGAGCTGTTTTTT
CASTSAGTSGTAGELFF
>TRBJ2-2|-|-|TRBV5-3
TGTGCCAGAAGCTTGGGCCTAGGAGGAAACACCGGGGAGCTGTTTTTT
CARSLGLGGNTGELFF
>TRBJ1-2|-|-|TRBV4-3
TGCGCCAGCAGTCACGGGCGGGGAGGCTATGGCTACACCTTC
CASSHGRGGYGYTF
>TRBJ2-2|-|TRBD1|TRBV5-4
TGTGCCAGCAGCTCACGCAAACAGGGGGCTGGAACCGGGGAGCTGTTTTTT
CASSSRKQGAGTGELFF
>TRBJ1-2|-|TRBD1|TRBV7-9
TGTGCCAGCAGCGTAACAGGGGACCCGGGGACCTTC
CASSVTGDPGTF
>TRBJ1-5|-|-|TRBV2
TGTGCCAGCAGTAGAACGCAGAGCAATCAGCCCCAGCATTTT
CASSRTQSNQPQHF
>TRBJ2-1|-|TRBD2|TRBV10-3
TGTGCCATCAGTGGGGTTAGCGGGAGGGCCATCAATGAGCAGTTCTTC
CAISGVSGRAINEQFF